This note documents a single TCR beta chain sequence. Its antigen remains unidentified. TCRdb called the 5' RACE reads again in MiXCR, with one record for every CDR3 protein. The data hold fewer than 750,000 distinct CDR3 sequences, with around 17% observed a single time. Germline CDR1 MGHRA, CDR2 YSYEKL. The V end lost 3 bases, the J end lost 5 bases, and 7 bases lay between the germline ends. This CDR3 comprises 13 residues. This sample stems from a study of CD8 T cells in ankylosing spondylitis. Study observations and caveats: Some of the motif variants had earlier been found in reactive arthritis patients' fluid and blood. Blood from ankylosing spondylitis patients appeared to carry a characteristic roughly eight-variant TCR beta motif.

Sequenced material: blood, either unsorted or a sorted T cell fraction (not recorded which). The TCR originated in a male donor with ankylosing spondylitis. This chain joins TRBV4-1 and TRBJ2-2; D is undetermined. CDR3 residues: CASSQTDTGELFF. The CDR3 nucleotides read TGCGCCAGCAGCCAGACGGATACCGGGGAGCTGTTTTTT.